The next 26 T cell receptor beta chains were all read from a single sample in a study of Graves' ophthalmopathy and Graves' hyperthyroidism. The study amplified TCR beta CDR3 regions using RNA transcripts. Second-round multiplex PCR came after first-round RT-PCR with HTBI primers. One entry per CDR3 protein, called by TCRdb with MiXCR from the multiplex PCR reads. The sample lists approximately 480,000 distinct CDR3 sequences; over 13% were seen once. Sequencing used blood. The receptors derive from a woman under 40 with Graves' ophthalmopathy.

This clonotype was counted ten times or more. This chain links TRBV20-1 with TRBJ1-1; 7 bases are shared with TRBD1. This CDR3 is built from 15 residues. Losses at the gene ends were 6 bases for V and 0 bases for J; bases not matched to a gene: 10. From germline, CDR1 is DFQATT and CDR2 SNEGSKA (reference sequence). This CDR3 reads CSALNGQVMNTEAFF. The CDR3 DNA sequence: TGCAGTGCACTCAACGGACAGGTTATGAACACTGAAGCTTTCTTT.

This clonotype was detected only a few times. The rearrangement links TRBV29-1 to TRBJ2-7, with 9 bases that match TRBD1. Losses at the gene ends were 6 bases for V and 4 bases for J; bases not matched to a gene: 7. CDR1 is SQVTM and CDR2 is ANQGSEA in the germline V gene. CDR3 length: 13 amino acids. CDR3 sequence reads: CSVIGTGQYEQYF. The CDR3 coding sequence is TGCAGCGTAATTGGGACAGGGCAGTACGAGCAGTACTTC.

The chain has TRBV11-2 and TRBJ1-2; a possible D gene is TRBD1 (6 bases). Trimming removed 3 bases from V and 8 bases from J, with 16 bases in between. CDR3 length equals 14 residues. From germline, CDR1 is SGHAT and CDR2 FQNNGV. CDR3 sequence reads: CASSLGDTPLGYTF. The CDR3 nucleotides read TGTGCCAGCAGCTTGGGGGACACACCCCTAGGCTACACCTTC.

In its sample, this clonotype was seen many times. This chain links TRBV29-1 with TRBJ2-7, with 11 bases matching TRBD1. CDR1 and CDR2 (germline): SQVTM, ANQGSEA. CDR3 length equals 14 residues. The ends lost 4 bases at V and 2 bases at J; junction bases unmatched: 4. CDR3: CSVARDRGAYEQYF. In nucleotides, the CDR3 is TGCAGCGTTGCCCGGGACAGGGGGGCCTACGAGCAGTACTTC.

CDR3 region: CASSLKFGSGTQYF. Written as DNA, the CDR3 is TGTGCCAGCAGCTTAAAGTTCGGCTCGGGGACCCAGTACTTC. This rearrangement joins TRBV7-2 to TRBJ2-5; D gene uncertain. This CDR3 is built from 14 residues. V lost 2 bases, J lost 7 bases, and 14 bases lay in between. The germline gives CDR1 SGHTA, CDR2 FQGNSA. Full variable domain (remainder filled in from reference TRBV7-2 and TRBJ2-5): GAGVSQSPSNKVTEKGKDVELRCDPISGHTALYWYRQSLGQGLEFLIYFQGNSAPDKSGLPSDRFSAERTGGSVSTLTIQRTQQEDSAVYLCASSLKFGSGTQYFGPGTRLLVL.

This clonotype was counted at least ten times. V usage is TRBV7-9 and J usage is TRBJ2-7; TRBD1 matches at 12 bases. Trimming cost V 3 bases and J 4 bases; bases outside gene matches: 7. The CDR3 consists of 16 residues. Per germline, CDR1 SEHNR and CDR2 FQNEAQ (reference sequence). The CDR3 DNA follows: TGTGCCAGCAGCTTCATATCGGGACAGGGGGCTTACGAGCAGTACTTC. This sequence encodes CASSFISGQGAYEQYF.

CDR3 bases: TGTGCCACCAGTGATCCTAGCGGGAGGGCCTACAATGAGCAGTTCTTC. Translated, it gives CATSDPSGRAYNEQFF. This rearrangement joins TRBV24-1 to TRBJ2-1; TRBD2 matches 12 bases. The CDR3 contains 16 residues. CDR1 is KGHDR and CDR2 is SFDVKD in the germline V gene. After removal of 3 bases from V and 2 bases from J, the junction contained 1 base not matched to a gene.

This clonotype came up many times. The rearrangement links TRBV28 to TRBJ2-7; no definite D call. V was cut by 7 bases and J by 5 bases, with 15 bases left in between. This CDR3 has 13 amino acids. Germline V gives CDR1 MDHEN, CDR2 SYDVKM. As DNA, the CDR3 is TGTGCCAGCACCGCCCCCGGCGGCGACGAGCAGTACTTC. Translated, it gives CASTAPGGDEQYF.

This clonotype was seen many times. The chain employs TRBV20-1 and TRBJ1-2; D is unclear. This CDR3 has 11 amino acids. V was cut by 4 bases and J by 5 bases, with 8 bases left in between. Germline CDR1 is DFQATT and CDR2 is SNEGSKA (reference sequence). The CDR3 region is CSAKHRYGYTF. The DNA for the CDR3 is TGCAGTGCTAAACACAGATATGGCTACACCTTC.

This clonotype has more than one count but fewer than ten. This chain uses TRBV6-1 with TRBJ1-5, with TRBD1 identical over 8 bases. The CDR3 length is 17 residues. From germline, CDR1 is MNHNS and CDR2 SASEGT. The junction had 13 bases not matched to a gene; V was cut back by 6 bases and J by 3 bases. CDR3 in DNA: TGTGCCAGCAGCTCGCTGGCGGGGGACAGGACCAATCAGCCCCAGCATTTT. This gives the protein CASSSLAGDRTNQPQHF.

Many counts were recorded for this clonotype. The CDR3 spells CASSLVDGSSYEQYF. DNA of the CDR3: TGTGCCAGCAGCTTAGTGGACGGGAGCTCCTACGAGCAGTACTTC. This chain links TRBV7-2 with TRBJ2-7, with D perhaps matching TRBD2 (6 bases). The CDR3 totals 15 residues. V was trimmed by 1 base and J by 0 bases, leaving 10 bases between them. CDR1 and CDR2 (germline): SGHTA, FQGNSA. Drawing the rest from reference TRBV7-2 and TRBJ2-7, the complete variable domain is GAGVSQSPSNKVTEKGKDVELRCDPISGHTALYWYRQSLGQGLEFLIYFQGNSAPDKSGLPSDRFSAERTGGSVSTLTIQRTQQEDSAVYLCASSLVDGSSYEQYFGPGTRLTVT.

This sequence joins TRBV5-1 and TRBJ1-1; D unclear. Germline CDR1 and CDR2: SGHRS and YFSETQ. The V and J ends lost 0 bases and 0 bases respectively, with 12 bases between them. The CDR3 runs 16 residues. This CDR3 is CASSLAGGELNTEAFF. The CDR3 DNA sequence: TGCGCCAGCAGCTTGGCAGGCGGGGAATTGAACACTGAAGCTTTCTTT.

This clonotype has a handful of counts. It may be a read error: a sequence one base away is much more abundant. The chain links TRBV7-2 to TRBJ2-5; tentative D call: TRBD2 (6 bases). Germline V gives CDR1 SGHTA, CDR2 FQGNSA. CDR3 length: 15 residues. The CDR3 DNA follows: TGTGCCAGCGGCTTAGAGCCGGCGGGGAAGCGGACCCAGTACTTC. Encoded protein: CASGLEPAGKRTQYF.

V is TRBV20-1 and J is TRBJ2-5; TRBD2 agrees at 9 bases. CDR1 DFQATT and CDR2 SNEGSKA come from the germline V gene (reference sequence). This CDR3 is 15 amino acids long. Trimming at V came to 0 bases and at J to 5 bases, leaving 7 bases not matched to a gene. CDR3 protein: CSARDSSGGWETQYF. CDR3 bases: TGCAGTGCTAGAGATAGTAGCGGGGGATGGGAGACCCAGTACTTC.

This clonotype has a count of ten or more. The rearrangement uses TRBV12-3 or TRBV12-4 and TRBJ1-1; no firm D call. This CDR3 spans 13 amino acids. Trimming removed 3 bases from V and 11 bases from J, with 16 bases in between. The CDR3 spells CASSFRAAGEAFF. In DNA form, the CDR3 reads TGTGCCAGCAGTTTTAGGGCGGCTGGGGAGGCTTTCTTT.

This clonotype has more than one count but fewer than ten. This rearrangement joins TRBV6-5 to TRBJ2-2; the D is unclear. Germline V gene sequence: CDR1 MNHEY, CDR2 SVGAGI. This CDR3 spans 13 amino acids. V was trimmed by 2 bases and J by 7 bases, leaving 8 bases between them. CDR3 DNA: TGTGCCAGCAGTTACCTGGGAAACGGGGAGCTGTTTTTT. It encodes CASSYLGNGELFF.

A single count supports this clonotype. This chain connects TRBV25-1 to TRBJ2-7; possibly TRBD2 for D (6 bases). V was shortened by 1 base and J by 4 bases, with 14 bases between the two germline ends. This CDR3 is built from 15 residues. CDR1 is MGHDK, CDR2 SYGVNS, per germline. CDR3: CASSESERGRYEQYF. CDR3 bases: TGTGCCAGCAGTGAATCAGAACGGGGGAGGTACGAGCAGTACTTC.

Comments on this clonotype: A much larger clone is a single base away; this may be a read error. The rearrangement joins TRBV5-1 to TRBJ1-1; D is unclear. CDR1 and CDR2 (germline): SGHRS, YFSETQ. The CDR3 is made up of 12 amino acids. The CDR3 sequence is CASSWGATESFF. The CDR3 DNA reads as TGCGCCAGCAGCTGGGGTGCGACTGAATCTTTCTTT. The whole variable domain, filled in from reference TRBV5-1 and TRBJ1-1, reads KAGVTQTPRYLIKTRGQQVTLSCSPISGHRSVSWYQQTPGQGLQFLFEYFSETQRNKGNFPGRFSGRQFSNSRSEMNVSTLELGDSALYLCASSWGATESFFGQGTRLTVV.

This clonotype was counted ten times or more. Its ends do not fully match the called genes, so a read error is possible. The gene calls are TRBV12-3 or TRBV12-4 and TRBJ2-7; TRBD1 matches at 9 bases. This CDR3 spans 15 amino acids. DNA of the CDR3: TGTGCCAGCAGCTTAGGCGACAGGGGGAAATACGAGCAGTACTTC. This translates into CASSLGDRGKYEQYF.

The sample holds many counts of this clonotype. The rearrangement links TRBV20-1 to TRBJ2-2; D is possibly TRBD1 or TRBD2 (5 bases each). Trimming shortened V by 2 bases and J by 4 bases, and 11 bases separated the two germline ends. From germline, CDR1 is DFQATT and CDR2 SNEGSKA (reference sequence). The CDR3 has 14 amino acids. CDR3 bases: TGCAGTGCTAGACCGGGACGTAGCACCGGGGAGCTGTTTTTT. This encodes CSARPGRSTGELFF.

This clonotype was counted ten times or more. The V gene is TRBV27, the J gene TRBJ2-4; TRBD2 might be the D (5 bases). The length of the CDR3 is 17 residues. The V gene lost 3 bases and the J gene lost 8 bases, with 23 bases spanning the gap. The germline V gene encodes CDR1 MNHEY and CDR2 SMNVEV (reference sequence). The DNA of the CDR3 is TGTGCCAGCAGTTTTCGAGGGTCGACATCCCCGGGATACATTCAGTACTTC. It codes for CASSFRGSTSPGYIQYF.

This clonotype was seen many times. The rearrangement joins TRBV27 to TRBJ2-7, with D maybe TRBD1 (6 bases). CDR1 and CDR2 (germline): MNHEY, SMNVEV (reference sequence). V shed 11 bases and J shed 4 bases, with 27 bases lying between them. The length of the CDR3 is 16 residues. As DNA, the CDR3 is TGTGCCTCAGCAACACAGGGCTCGCTGGCCTGGTACGAGCAGTACTTC. Translated: CASATQGSLAWYEQYF.

This clonotype was found many times. The chain has TRBV12-3 or TRBV12-4 and TRBJ1-3; D is perhaps TRBD1 (5 bases). This CDR3 is built from 15 residues. The V end lost 0 bases, the J end lost 2 bases, and 8 bases lay between the germline ends. The CDR3: CASSLARGAGNTIYF. For the CDR3, the DNA is TGTGCCAGCAGTTTAGCGCGGGGGGCTGGAAACACCATATATTTT.

V gene TRBV11-3 combines with J gene TRBJ1-4; D is undetermined. Looked up from germline, CDR1 is SGHNT and CDR2 is YENEEA. CDR3 length: 15 amino acids. Between the trimmed V and J ends, which lost 1 base and 5 bases, there was a span of 11 bases. This CDR3 is CASSLASGRNEKLFF. The CDR3 DNA is TGTGCCAGCAGCTTAGCAAGCGGGAGGAATGAAAAACTGTTTTTT.

This clonotype was counted ten times or more. The J gene is TRBJ1-5, the V gene TRBV24-1, with 7 bases that match TRBD1. The V segment lost 7 bases and the J segment 9 bases; nucleotides outside the gene matches: 8. This CDR3 has 13 amino acids. Germline-derived CDR1 and CDR2 are KGHDR and SFDVKD. The CDR3, as DNA: TGTGCCACCAGCCAGACAGGGTCTGGGCCCCAGCATTTT. This encodes CATSQTGSGPQHF.

Many counts were recorded for this clonotype. This rearrangement joins TRBV20-1 to TRBJ1-1, with 10 bases aligning to TRBD1. This CDR3 contains 16 residues. Germline CDR1 is DFQATT and CDR2 is SNEGSKA (reference sequence). V was clipped by 2 bases and J by 4 bases; unmatched bases: 10. This chain's CDR3 is CSARLGTGAIGTEAFF. The DNA of the CDR3 is TGCAGTGCTAGACTGGGGACAGGGGCTATAGGCACTGAAGCTTTCTTT.